Listed below are T cell receptor beta chains from one sample, sequenced in a study of breast tumors, draining lymph nodes, adjacent tissues. TCRdb redid the calling of the multiplex PCR reads with MiXCR, one entry per CDR3 protein. Here the sample spans 70,000 to 85,000 distinct CDR3 sequences, about 21% being singletons. Sequencing was done on a sample of axillary lymph node tissue. These receptor sequences come from a female donor with breast cancer. Some clones in this sample may be carry-over from other donors' samples. Each CDR3 is given with its conserved first and last residue. Fields, in order: V gene, D gene, J gene, clone size, CDR3 protein, CDR3 DNA. The D gene is left open where the match is weak. Expanded clones get a size class; other rows say once, few or many, or leave the size out.

v_call: TRBV19
d_call: NA
j_call: TRBJ1-2
clone_size: many
cdr3_aa: CASRERNRNYGYTF
cdr3_nt: TGTGCCAGTAGGGAACGAAACAGGAACTATGGCTACACCTTC

v_call: TRBV19
d_call: NA
j_call: TRBJ2-6
clone_size: few
cdr3_aa: CASTPTPSGASSGANVLTF
cdr3_nt: TGTGCCAGTACCCCGACCCCCTCAGGGGCCTCCTCTGGGGCCAACGTCCTGACTTTC

v_call: TRBV28
d_call: TRBD2
j_call: TRBJ2-7
clone_size: many
cdr3_aa: CASKVGTSGSYEQYF
cdr3_nt: TGTGCCAGCAAGGTAGGGACTAGCGGTTCCTACGAGCAGTACTTC

v_call: TRBV12-3/TRBV12-4
d_call: TRBD2
j_call: TRBJ2-1
clone_size: many
cdr3_aa: CASKAGGPYNEQFF
cdr3_nt: TGTGCCAGCAAAGCGGGAGGACCCTACAATGAGCAGTTCTTC

v_call: TRBV9
d_call: NA
j_call: TRBJ2-5
clone_size: NA
cdr3_aa: CASSSRGGSRGTQYF
cdr3_nt: TGTGCCAGCAGCTCTAGGGGGGGGTCCCGAGGGACCCAGTACTTC

v_call: TRBV7-3
d_call: NA
j_call: TRBJ2-3
clone_size: many
cdr3_aa: CASSSTSVRSTQYF
cdr3_nt: TGTGCCAGCAGCTCGACCTCGGTTCGGAGTACGCAGTATTTT

v_call: TRBV15
d_call: NA
j_call: TRBJ2-7
clone_size: many
cdr3_aa: CATSRDPGAYEQYF
cdr3_nt: TGTGCCACCAGCAGAGATCCAGGGGCCTACGAGCAGTACTTC

v_call: TRBV4-3
d_call: NA
j_call: TRBJ1-2
clone_size: many
cdr3_aa: CASSQVLGGPGGYTF
cdr3_nt: TGCGCCAGCAGCCAAGTCTTGGGAGGACCAGGCGGCTACACCTTC

v_call: TRBV14
d_call: NA
j_call: TRBJ2-5
clone_size: many
cdr3_aa: CASSQDLGGTQYF
cdr3_nt: TGTGCCAGCAGCCAAGATCTTGGGGGGACCCAGTACTTC

v_call: TRBV28
d_call: NA
j_call: TRBJ1-5
clone_size: few
cdr3_aa: CASNLGGDQPQHF
cdr3_nt: TGTGCCAGCAATCTAGGAGGGGATCAGCCCCAGCATTTT

v_call: TRBV2
d_call: NA
j_call: TRBJ2-7
clone_size: many
cdr3_aa: CASKLARSPLEQYF
cdr3_nt: TGTGCCAGCAAGTTGGCTAGATCCCCCCTCGAGCAGTACTTC

v_call: TRBV7-2
d_call: NA
j_call: TRBJ2-3
clone_size: NA
cdr3_aa: CASSRQVPNEQYF
cdr3_nt: TGTGCCAGCTCTAGACAAGTTCCCAATGAGCAGTATTTT

v_call: TRBV5-6
d_call: NA
j_call: TRBJ1-2
clone_size: many
cdr3_aa: CASSLVQGGYGYTF
cdr3_nt: TGTGCCAGCAGCTTGGTTCAGGGTGGCTATGGCTACACCTTC

v_call: TRBV19
d_call: TRBD1
j_call: TRBJ2-5
clone_size: many
cdr3_aa: CATRVTGAGETQYF
cdr3_nt: TGTGCCACCCGGGTAACAGGGGCGGGAGAGACCCAGTACTTC

v_call: TRBV24-1
d_call: NA
j_call: TRBJ2-3
clone_size: many
cdr3_aa: CATSDWGRDTQYF
cdr3_nt: TGTGCCACCAGTGATTGGGGCAGAGATACGCAGTATTTT

v_call: TRBV7-6
d_call: TRBD1
j_call: TRBJ1-4
clone_size: many
cdr3_aa: CASSLGDRGNEKLFF
cdr3_nt: TGTGCCAGCAGCTTAGGGGACAGGGGAAATGAAAAACTGTTTTTT

v_call: TRBV19
d_call: NA
j_call: TRBJ1-4
clone_size: many
cdr3_aa: CASKGHELGRDEKLFF
cdr3_nt: TGTGCCAGTAAGGGTCACGAATTGGGGCGCGATGAAAAACTGTTTTTT

v_call: TRBV15
d_call: NA
j_call: TRBJ1-3
clone_size: NA
cdr3_aa: CATGEGGGRARNTIYF
cdr3_nt: TGTGCCACCGGGGAGGGGGGGGGGAGAGCTAGAAACACCATATATTTT

v_call: TRBV5-1
d_call: NA
j_call: TRBJ2-3
clone_size: many
cdr3_aa: CASSLEQATDTQYF
cdr3_nt: TGCGCCAGCAGCTTGGAACAGGCCACAGATACGCAGTATTTT

v_call: TRBV20-1
d_call: TRBD2
j_call: TRBJ2-5
clone_size: NA
cdr3_aa: CSARAPVGREAQYF
cdr3_nt: TGCAGTGCTAGAGCCCCGGTAGGGAGGGAGGCCCAGTACTTC

v_call: TRBV12-3/TRBV12-4
d_call: NA
j_call: TRBJ2-1
clone_size: many
cdr3_aa: CASTHGTSVGDRYNEQFF
cdr3_nt: TGTGCCAGCACACATGGGACCTCTGTGGGAGATCGGTACAATGAGCAGTTCTTC

v_call: TRBV6-5
d_call: NA
j_call: TRBJ2-7
clone_size: many
cdr3_aa: CASSDSGEQYF
cdr3_nt: TGTGCCAGCTCCGATTCGGGTGAGCAGTACTTC

v_call: TRBV20-1
d_call: TRBD1
j_call: TRBJ2-1
clone_size: many
cdr3_aa: CSAWGQGDYNEQFF
cdr3_nt: TGCAGTGCTTGGGGACAGGGGGATTACAATGAGCAGTTCTTC